This T cell receptor beta chain was documented in a study of CD8+ T cells in alopecia areata. Treatment indicated: oral pan-JAK inhibitor, 5-10 mg twice daily. Comment on this clone: Its antigen is as yet unknown.

Sequencing used cDNA as its template, made by extracting RNA and reverse transcribing it. TCRdb's table, derived via immunoSEQ multiplex PCR, lists solely in-frame clones and lacks some. The sample carries a few hundred thousand clones, 60% recorded once. General study findings and limits: As there was one nonresponder, how baseline CD8+ expansion relates to response remains uncertain.

This CDR3 is 14 amino acids long. Germline-derived CDR1 and CDR2 are SEHNR and FQNEAQ (reference sequence). Trimming pared 0 bases from V and 4 bases from J, leaving 9 bases between. The chain carries TRBV7-9 and TRBJ1-2; D possibly corresponds to TRBD1 (5 bases). The source was CD4+ T cells sorted from blood, collected around week 54, from a patient treated with tofacitinib. The receptor comes from a human donor with alopecia areata. The CDR3 nucleotides are TGTGCCAGCAGCTTAGCGGGGCTGGGCTATGGCTACACCTTC. Translation: CASSLAGLGYGYTF.